The present TCR beta chain was sequenced within a study of T cell repertoires in cytomegalovirus infection. In the study overall: The authors relied on CMV epitopes, both recently identified HLA-C-restricted and well-studied HLA-B-restricted. Public TCR beta signatures were indicative of both CMV infection and a matching HLA type. Study results and limitations: Clonotype analysis showed dominance of the ex vivo response by HLA-C-restricted CMV-specific TCR beta clonotypes. Carriage of CMV together with the relevant HLA was identifiable through cumulative public TCR beta family frequency.

Germline V gene lookup returns CDR1 MNHEY and CDR2 SVGEGT. This CDR3 has 14 residues. The ends were cut back, 6 bases at V and 2 bases at J, with 14 bases in the middle. Only a few counts were recorded for this clonotype. Its target is unknown. MiXCR was run by TCRdb on the reads, yielding one entry per CDR3 protein. The table records about 130,000 distinct CDR3 sequences, 32% of them present only once. The sequence came from a human donor in good health (CMV status not recorded). Some clones in this sample may be carry-over from other donors' samples. The sample in question was CD8+ T cells from cultured PBMCs, obtained from culture after CMV antigen stimulation. The V call is TRBV6-2 or TRBV6-3, the J call TRBJ2-7, with D maybe TRBD2 (6 bases). DNA of the CDR3: TGTGCCAGCAGCTTAGCCGGGACTGCCTACGAGCAGTACTTC. Its protein is CASSLAGTAYEQYF.